The rows below give T cell receptor beta chains drawn from one sample of a study of blood T cell repertoires in COVID-19. Data came from immunoSEQ multiplex PCR; TCRdb stores just in-frame clones and leaves some out. Of approximately 330,000 clones listed, 90% are singletons. The sequencing sample was made of peripheral blood. The receptors originated from a middle-aged woman with COVID-19, enrolled during active disease. CDR3s include the opening cysteine and the closing phenylalanine or tryptophan. A D gene is named only where the DNA matches it firmly. Clone size is stated in some rows and not others, as once, few, many or a class when expanded.

d_call j_call v_call clone_size cdr3_nt cdr3_aa
TRBD2 TRBJ2-2 TRBV27 NA TGTGCCAGCAGTTTGGTTGATCGACTAGCGGGCTTTTCGAACACCGGGGAGCTGTTTTTT CASSLVDRLAGFSNTGELFF
NA TRBJ1-6 TRBV18 once TGTGCCAGCTCACAGCGGCAGGGGCTTTATAATTCACCCCTCCACTTT CASSQRQGLYNSPLHF
NA TRBJ2-3 TRBV10-2 few TGCGCCAGCAGTGCGGGTCAGGGGACGCAGTATTTT CASSAGQGTQYF
NA TRBJ1-4 TRBV5-1 once TGCGCCAGCAGCTGGGAGGGGCAGACAACTAATGAAAAACTGTTTTTT CASSWEGQTTNEKLFF
TRBD1 TRBJ1-5 TRBV19 NA TGTGCCACCAACCCAGGGGGTGGCAATCAGCCCCAGCATTTT CATNPGGGNQPQHF
TRBD1 TRBJ1-3 TRBV2 NA TGTGCCACCTCGGGACAGGGCTCTGGAAACACCATATATTTT CATSGQGSGNTIYF
NA TRBJ1-1 TRBV7-2 NA TGTGCCAGCAGCTTAAGGCCGTCAGGTACTGAAGCTTTCTTT CASSLRPSGTEAFF
TRBD1 TRBJ1-2 TRBV7-2 NA TGTGCCAGCAGCTTATCGACAGGGACTGGCTACACCTTC CASSLSTGTGYTF
NA TRBJ1-1 TRBV20-1 NA TGCAGTGCTGTTATGACACGAGAAGCTTTCTTT CSAVMTREAFF
NA TRBJ1-5 TRBV6-2/TRBV6-3 NA TGTGCCAGCAGTTCCCTCCGAACGCGTCAGCCCCAGCATTTT CASSSLRTRQPQHF
NA TRBJ2-3 TRBV7-6 NA TGTGCCAGCAGCTTATACTTCGGGAGAGTAACAGATACGCAGTATTTT CASSLYFGRVTDTQYF
NA TRBJ2-5 TRBV9 NA TGTGCCAGCAGTTGGACTGGTGAAGAGACCCAGTACTTC CASSWTGEETQYF
NA TRBJ1-1 TRBV11-2 NA TGTGCCAGCAGATCGGACAGAAACACTGAAGCTTTCTTT CASRSDRNTEAFF
NA TRBJ2-1 TRBV14 NA TGTGCCAGCAGCCAAGTACGACTAGTAGACTACAATGAGCAGTTCTTC CASSQVRLVDYNEQFF
NA TRBJ1-2 TRBV18 NA TGTGCCAGCTCAGTGGACAGCTCCTATGGCTACACCTTC CASSVDSSYGYTF
NA TRBJ1-6 TRBV27 NA TGTGCCAGCAGTTTAAGAACGGGTAATTCACCCCTCCACTTT CASSLRTGNSPLHF
NA TRBJ1-1 TRBV7-8 NA TGTGCCAGCAGCTTAGCAGGGGTGAACACTGAAGCTTTCTTT CASSLAGVNTEAFF
TRBD1 TRBJ1-5 TRBV11-2 few TGTGCCAGCAGCCCGGACAGGGTGGGTCAGCCCCAGCATTTT CASSPDRVGQPQHF
NA TRBJ2-7 TRBV6-4 NA TGTGCCAGCACCGACCTTACGCGGGCGATAAGCTCCTACGAGCAGTACTTC CASTDLTRAISSYEQYF
NA TRBJ2-5 TRBV27 NA TGTGCCAGCAGTCCAGGGGTTGGGACACAACACCAAGAGACCCAGTACTTC CASSPGVGTQHQETQYF
NA TRBJ1-5 TRBV7-2 NA TGTGCCAGCAGCTTAGGGCATAGCCCCCATCAGCCCCAGCATTTT CASSLGHSPHQPQHF
NA TRBJ1-5 TRBV27 NA TGTGCCAGCAGTTTAGAGGGCTCAAGCAATCAGCCCCAGCATTTT CASSLEGSSNQPQHF
NA TRBJ1-4 TRBV7-9 once TGTGCCAGCAGCTTATACAGGGATAATGAAAAACTGTTTTTT CASSLYRDNEKLFF
NA TRBJ2-5 TRBV5-1 NA TGCGCCAGCAGCTTGGGAGGACTCCAAGAGACCCAGTACTTC CASSLGGLQETQYF
TRBD2 TRBJ2-7 TRBV6-2/TRBV6-3 NA TGTGCCAGCAGTCTAGCGGGGCTGACCGAGCAGTACTTC CASSLAGLTEQYF
NA TRBJ1-1 TRBV3-1/TRBV3-2 NA TGTGCCAGCAGCCGGGCGGGGAGGGTCTCGAACACTGAAGCTTTCTTT CASSRAGRVSNTEAFF
NA TRBJ2-5 TRBV19 NA TGTGCCAGTAGTACGGGTACGAGGGTAGGAGAGACCCAGTACTTC CASSTGTRVGETQYF
NA TRBJ1-6 TRBV29-1 once TGCAGCGTTTGGTGTTCGGGATCCCGTAATTCACCCCTCCACTTT CSVWCSGSRNSPLHF
NA TRBJ2-7 TRBV6-2/TRBV6-3 NA TGTGCCAGCAGTTACGGATTGGGGACTTCTCCGACCTACGAGCAGTACTTC CASSYGLGTSPTYEQYF
NA TRBJ2-5 TRBV5-4 NA TGTGCCAGCAGCTACTTAGGGAGTCCGGGGGAGACCCAGTACTTC CASSYLGSPGETQYF
NA TRBJ1-1 TRBV27 NA TGTGCCAGCAGTTTATCCCCGGGTCGCACTGAAGCTTTCTTT CASSLSPGRTEAFF
NA TRBJ2-2 TRBV28 NA TGTGCCAGCAGTTATCCAGAGAACACCGGGGAGCTGTTTTTT CASSYPENTGELFF
NA TRBJ1-1 TRBV6-5 NA TGTGCCAGCAGTTACAGGGCAGGGCGAGCTTTCTTT CASSYRAGRAFF
NA TRBJ1-1 TRBV6-5 NA TGTGCCAGCAGTTACCAGTTGAACACTGAAGCTTTCTTT CASSYQLNTEAFF
TRBD1 TRBJ1-3 TRBV11-1 NA TGTGCCAGCAAAAAGGACAGGGGACCTGGAAACACCATATATTTT CASKKDRGPGNTIYF
TRBD2 TRBJ2-3 TRBV7-3 NA TGTGCCAGCAGCCCAGGACTAGGGAGCACAGATACGCAGTATTTT CASSPGLGSTDTQYF
NA TRBJ1-4 TRBV19 NA TGTGCCAGTAGTGTCACCGGGTCAACTAATGAAAAACTGTTTTTT CASSVTGSTNEKLFF
NA TRBJ1-3 TRBV10-3 once TGTGCCACCTCGGGATTCTTCTCTGGAAACACCATATATTTT CATSGFFSGNTIYF
NA TRBJ1-3 TRBV18 NA TGTGCCAGCTCCCCCTCAGGGACTGGAAACACCATATATTTT CASSPSGTGNTIYF
NA TRBJ2-2 TRBV5-1 NA TGCGCCAGCAGCTTGTCTGGGGGGGCGGCCGGGGAGCTGTTTTTT CASSLSGGAAGELFF
TRBD1 TRBJ2-7 TRBV25-1 NA TGTGCCAGCAGCCACAAGACAGGGGCCACCTTC CASSHKTGATF
NA TRBJ2-7 TRBV6-2/TRBV6-3 NA TGTGCCAGCAGTTCCTACGTCTCGGGGTACGAGCAGTACTTC CASSSYVSGYEQYF
NA TRBJ2-3 TRBV5-6 NA TGTGCCAGCAGCGCGACCGGGACATCTCCCACAGATACGCAGTATTTT CASSATGTSPTDTQYF
NA TRBJ2-1 TRBV7-3 NA TGTGCCAGCAGCCTACAGGGACGGAATGAGCAGTTCTTC CASSLQGRNEQFF
TRBD1 TRBJ2-7 TRBV11-2 NA TGTGCCAGCAGCCAATCACTTCGGGACAGGGCGAGCTCCTACGAGCAGTACTTC CASSQSLRDRASSYEQYF
NA TRBJ2-7 TRBV11-2 NA TGTGCCAGCAGCAGAAACCAGGGGACGGAGCAGTACTTC CASSRNQGTEQYF
TRBD1 TRBJ1-1 TRBV19 few TGTGCCAGTAGTGTCCAACAGGGGGACACTGAAGCTTTCTTT CASSVQQGDTEAFF
NA TRBJ1-1 TRBV28 NA TGTGCCAGCAGGCCAGCAGGAGGCACTGAAGCTTTCTTT CASRPAGGTEAFF
TRBD1 TRBJ1-5 TRBV6-5 NA TGTGCCAGCAGTCGGACCGGGACAGGCCAGCCCCAGCATTTT CASSRTGTGQPQHF
TRBD1 TRBJ1-5 TRBV6-2/TRBV6-3 NA TGTGCCAGCAGTCCCATGACAGGGGGTACGAATCAGCCCCAGCATTTT CASSPMTGGTNQPQHF
TRBD1 TRBJ1-1 TRBV5-6 NA TGTGCCAGCAGCTTTGGGGACAGGGGTTACGCTTTCTTT CASSFGDRGYAFF
NA TRBJ1-2 TRBV24-1 NA TGTGCCACCAGTGCCGGGGAGGGCTATGGCTACACCTTC CATSAGEGYGYTF
NA TRBJ2-3 TRBV20-1 NA TGCAGTGCTAGTGGGCACCCTGGTACAGATACGCAGTATTTT CSASGHPGTDTQYF
TRBD2 TRBJ2-1 TRBV19 NA TGTGCCAGTAGTATAAGCGGGGGCCGCAATGAGCAGTTCTTC CASSISGGRNEQFF
TRBD1 TRBJ1-2 TRBV7-9 NA TGTGCCAGCAGCTTATCGGGACAGGGAATCTATGGCTACACCTTC CASSLSGQGIYGYTF
TRBD1 TRBJ1-5 TRBV19 NA TGCGCCACCCAGGGGGGACAGGGCAGCAATCAGCCCCAGCATTTT CATQGGQGSNQPQHF
TRBD1 TRBJ1-4 TRBV27 NA TGTGCCAGCAGCCAAACAGGGGGGACAAAAAAACTGTTTTTT CASSQTGGTKKLFF